One sample yielded the 21 T cell receptor beta chains listed below, sequenced in a study of T cell changes during pregnancy in multiple sclerosis. The repertoire was sequenced with immunoSEQ multiplex PCR; TCRdb's copy has only in-frame clones and lacks some. Of approximately 110,000 clones in the sample, approximately 90% were seen once. The input for sequencing was peripheral blood, taken after pregnancy. These receptors were taken from a female donor with multiple sclerosis, enrolled in a pregnancy study.

The chain recombines TRBV6-1 with TRBJ2-2; 7 positions agree with TRBD2. Germline V gene sequence: CDR1 MNHNS, CDR2 SASEGT. V shed 8 bases, J shed 3 bases, and the junction held 9 bases outside the gene matches. The CDR3 has 15 amino acids. CDR3 protein: CASLRFGGYTGELFF. CDR3 bases: TGTGCCAGCCTAAGATTCGGGGGGTACACCGGGGAGCTGTTTTTT.

The V and J genes are TRBV12-1 and TRBJ2-3; the table names TRBD1, a call not compared with the DNA. TRBV12-1 is a pseudogene. CDR3 length equals 14 residues. In DNA form, the CDR3 reads TGTGCCAGCAGCCCAAGACAGGGAAGAGATACGCAGTATTTT. This translates into CASSPRQGRDTQYF.

This clone has only a few counts. The rearrangement joins TRBV5-1 to TRBJ2-1; D may be TRBD2 (6 bases). CDR1 and CDR2 from the germline V gene are SGHRS and YFSETQ. V gave up 8 bases and J gave up 1 base, with 16 bases separating them. The CDR3 spans 15 residues. CDR3 protein: CASTREFGSYNEQFF. The CDR3 coding sequence is TGCGCCAGTACCCGGGAGTTCGGGTCCTACAATGAGCAGTTCTTC.

This sequence joins TRBV19 and TRBJ2-7; D remains unclear. The germline V gene has CDR1 LNHDA and CDR2 SQIVND (reference sequence). The V and J ends lost 4 bases and 3 bases respectively, with 13 bases between them. The CDR3 totals 14 residues. The CDR3 DNA reads as TGTGCCAGTAGTAAGCCGAATAACCACTACGAGCAGTACTTC. It codes for CASSKPNNHYEQYF.

This chain connects TRBV11-1 to TRBJ1-6; D is uncertain. Germline-derived CDR1 and CDR2 are SGHAT and FQDESV (reference sequence). The CDR3 sequence is 13 residues long. Deletions cut 1 base from V and 12 bases from J, with 10 bases between. CDR3 nucleotide sequence: TGTGCCAGCAGCTTAGAGGTTCGGGGACCCCTCCACTTT. Protein product: CASSLEVRGPLHF.

The chain couples TRBV5-1 to TRBJ2-1; 11 bases match TRBD2. CDR3 size: 16 residues. The J segment lost 2 bases and the V segment lost 1 base, leaving 2 bases of the junction unmatched. Germline CDR1 SGHRS, CDR2 YFSETQ. The CDR3 loop reads CASSLSSGGAYNEQFF. CDR3 bases: TGCGCCAGCAGCTTGAGTAGCGGGGGGGCCTACAATGAGCAGTTCTTC.

The rearrangement links TRBV18 to TRBJ1-5, with D possibly TRBD1 on 5 matching bases. Trimming cost V 1 base and J 7 bases, with 14 bases left between them. Germline V gene data show CDR1 as KGHSH and CDR2 as LQKENI. This CDR3 is 15 amino acids long. The CDR3 here is CASSPRRGPGQPQHF. The CDR3 DNA follows: TGTGCCAGCTCACCACGAAGGGGCCCCGGCCAGCCCCAGCATTTT.

The chain carries TRBV14 and TRBJ2-2; 8 bases are a match to TRBD2. V trimming: 2 bases; J trimming: 7 bases; junction bases outside the gene matches: 6. CDR3 length: 15 amino acids. Germline V lookup: CDR1 SGHDN, CDR2 FVKESK. CDR3 sequence reads: CASSQLSGDGGELFF. Written as DNA, the CDR3 is TGTGCCAGCAGCCAACTTAGCGGGGATGGCGGGGAGCTGTTTTTT.

This sequence joins TRBV6-5 and TRBJ1-4; perhaps TRBD1 as D (6 bases). CDR1 and CDR2 (germline): MNHEY, SVGAGI. Trimming shortened V by 2 bases and J by 2 bases, and 6 bases separated the two germline ends. This CDR3 contains 14 residues. The CDR3 DNA reads TGTGCCAGCAGTTACAGGGGGACTAATGAAAAACTGTTTTTT. Its translation is CASSYRGTNEKLFF.

The J gene is TRBJ1-4, the V gene TRBV6-5; D perhaps matches TRBD1 (6 bases). V lost 6 bases and J 0 bases, leaving 11 bases between the germline ends. This CDR3 has 15 residues. Germline V gives CDR1 MNHEY, CDR2 SVGAGI. This chain's CDR3 is CASRGEGATNEKLFF. The CDR3 DNA reads as TGTGCCAGCAGGGGGGAGGGGGCAACTAATGAAAAACTGTTTTTT.

The chain joins TRBV7-2 to TRBJ2-7, with a possible D match to TRBD2 (6 bases). Deletions cut 1 base from V and 12 bases from J, with 16 bases between. CDR1 and CDR2 (germline): SGHTA, FQGNSA. This CDR3 has 13 residues. The DNA of the CDR3 is TGTGCCAGCAGCTTAGGCTGGGACTTGACGCCGTACTTC. Its translation is CASSLGWDLTPYF.

Only one count was recorded for this clone. The chain combines TRBV20-1 with TRBJ2-5; tentatively, D is TRBD1 (5 bases). The CDR3 totals 11 residues. Trimming cost V 5 bases and J 3 bases, with 7 bases left between them. Germline V gene lookup returns CDR1 DFQATT and CDR2 SNEGSKA (reference sequence). CDR3 sequence (DNA): TGCAGTGCTCGCAGGGAAGAGACCCAGTACTTC. Translated, it gives CSARREETQYF.

The V call is TRBV2, the J call TRBJ2-2; 14 positions agree with TRBD2. Trimming took 3 bases from V and 2 from J; bases not matched to a gene: 5. Looked up from germline, CDR1 is SNHLY and CDR2 is FYNNEI. The CDR3 is 18 amino acids. The CDR3 loop is CASSDGGLAGANTGELFF. CDR3 nucleotides: TGTGCCAGCAGTGACGGGGGACTAGCGGGGGCCAACACCGGGGAGCTGTTTTTT.

The J gene is TRBJ1-5, the V gene TRBV7-6; no definite D call. Per germline, CDR1 SGHVS and CDR2 FNYEAQ. V was pared by 1 base and J by 2 bases, with 6 bases between. This CDR3 is 14 amino acids long. The CDR3 region has the DNA TGTGCCAGCAGCTTAGGCGGCGGCAATCAGCCCCAGCATTTT. Its protein is CASSLGGGNQPQHF.

The chain couples TRBV10-2 to TRBJ1-6; D gene uncertain. The V gene lost 2 bases and the J gene lost 2 bases, with 4 bases spanning the gap. CDR1 and CDR2 (germline): WSHSY, SAAADI. The CDR3 has 14 residues. The CDR3 DNA sequence: TGCGCCAGCAGTGAGCAAACCTATAATTCACCCCTCCACTTT. As protein: CASSEQTYNSPLHF.

The chain employs TRBV9 and TRBJ2-7; 7 positions match TRBD1. The junction had 9 bases not matched to a gene; V was cut back by 3 bases and J by 6 bases. The CDR3 spans 14 residues. Per the germline V gene, CDR1 is SGDLS and CDR2 is YYNGEE. CDR3 nucleotide sequence: TGTGCCAGCAGCGGCCGACAGGGACAACCCGAGCAGTACTTC. This sequence encodes CASSGRQGQPEQYF.

The chain combines TRBV9 with TRBJ2-1; 7 bases map to TRBD2. The V gene's germline CDR1 is SGDLS and CDR2 YYNGEE. The junction had 12 bases not matched to a gene; V was cut back by 4 bases and J by 2 bases. This CDR3 has 17 amino acids. This CDR3 reads CASSNLLSGTTYNEQFF. The CDR3 nucleotides read TGTGCCAGCAGCAACCTCCTATCCGGGACTACCTACAATGAGCAGTTCTTC.

The chain uses TRBV5-6 and TRBJ2-3; 7 bases fit TRBD2. V trimming: 7 bases; J trimming: 4 bases; junction bases outside the gene matches: 9. The germline CDR1 and CDR2 sequences are SGHDT and YYEEEE. This CDR3 has 14 residues. CDR3 in amino acids: CASALGGVPDTQYF. The CDR3 nucleotides are TGTGCCAGCGCCCTGGGAGGGGTCCCAGATACGCAGTATTTT. Supplemented by reference TRBV5-6 and TRBJ2-3, the full variable domain reads DAGVTQSPTHLIKTRGQQVTLRCSPKSGHDTVSWYQQALGQGPQFIFQYYEEEERQRGNFPDRFSGHQFPNYSSELNVNALLLGDSALYLCASALGGVPDTQYFGPGTRLTVL.

The chain couples TRBV6-5 to TRBJ1-1; tentatively, D is TRBD1 (5 bases). Trimming removed 6 bases from V and 4 bases from J, with 18 bases in between. Germline V gene lookup returns CDR1 MNHEY and CDR2 SVGAGI. This CDR3 has 15 residues. The CDR3 nucleotides read TGTGCCAGCAGCCAGGGCAGCCTCGTACCCACTGAAGCTTTCTTT. Its protein product is CASSQGSLVPTEAFF.

V usage is TRBV18 and J usage is TRBJ1-4; 9 nucleotides align to TRBD1. The V segment lost 4 bases and the J segment 7 bases; nucleotides outside the gene matches: 7. The length of the CDR3 is 15 residues. Germline V gene lookup returns CDR1 KGHSH and CDR2 LQKENI. CDR3 loop: CASSRGQGIGEKLFF. The CDR3 DNA follows: TGTGCCAGCTCACGGGGACAGGGCATTGGTGAAAAACTGTTTTTT. Full variable domain (outside the CDR3, taken from reference TRBV18 and TRBJ1-4): NAGVMQNPRHLVRRRGQEARLRCSPMKGHSHVYWYRQLPEEGLKFMVYLQKENIIDESGMPKERFSAEFPKEGPSILRIQQVVRGDSAAYFCASSRGQGIGEKLFFGSGTQLSVL.

The chain combines TRBV18 with TRBJ1-5; tentative D call: TRBD1 (5 bases). This CDR3 comprises 15 residues. CDR1 is KGHSH, CDR2 LQKENI, per germline. V dropped 5 bases and J dropped 0 bases, with 11 bases sitting between them. The CDR3, as DNA: TGTGCCAGCTCAAATATAAGGGGTAGCAATCAGCCCCAGCATTTT. It codes for CASSNIRGSNQPQHF.